This T cell receptor (beta chain) was observed in a study of cytomegalovirus exposure and HLA in healthy donors. Points from the study as a whole: Association of roughly 18,000 TCR beta sequences with HLA alleles was found at 0.05 false discovery rate in a later analysis. V segments that were indistinguishable, TRBV6-2 and TRBV6-3 among them, were omitted from analysis. Analysis was performed later, and it showed HLA-associated TCR beta chains to be more clonally expanded than equally common others.

It was with 60 Vbeta and 13 Jbeta primers that the PCR ran. The protocol was immunoSEQ multiplex PCR, while the TCRdb copy is restricted to in-frame clones and leaves out a portion. The sample lists more than 200,000 clones; around 70% were seen once. In regard to this clone: Its antigen remains unidentified.

V was clipped by 6 bases and J by 0 bases, with 12 bases between them. The CDR3 totals 15 residues. Germline V lookup: CDR1 MDHEN, CDR2 SYDVKM. The sample comprised PBMCs. The source is a man between 35 and 55 years old in good health and CMV-seropositive. This rearrangement joins TRBV28 to TRBJ1-5; possibly TRBD1 for D (6 bases). DNA of the CDR3: TGTGCCAGCAGCCGGGACAAGTATAGCAATCAGCCCCAGCATTTT. This encodes CASSRDKYSNQPQHF.